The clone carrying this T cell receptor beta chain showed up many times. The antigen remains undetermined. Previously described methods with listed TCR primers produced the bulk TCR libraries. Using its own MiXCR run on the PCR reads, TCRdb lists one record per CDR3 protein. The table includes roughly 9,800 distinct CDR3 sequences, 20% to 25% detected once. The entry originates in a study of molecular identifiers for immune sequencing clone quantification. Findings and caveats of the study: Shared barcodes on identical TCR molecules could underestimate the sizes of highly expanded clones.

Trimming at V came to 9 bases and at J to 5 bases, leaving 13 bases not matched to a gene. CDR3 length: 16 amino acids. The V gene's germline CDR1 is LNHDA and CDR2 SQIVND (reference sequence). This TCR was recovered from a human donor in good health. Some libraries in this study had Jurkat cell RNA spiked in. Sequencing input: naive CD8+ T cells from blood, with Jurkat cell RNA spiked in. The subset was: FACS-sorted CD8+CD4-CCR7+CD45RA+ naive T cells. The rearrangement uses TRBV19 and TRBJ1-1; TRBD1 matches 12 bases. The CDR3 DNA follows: TGTGCCAGCCGTCTGGGGGACAGGGGGCGAGGAACTGAAGCTTTCTTT. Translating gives CASRLGDRGRGTEAFF.